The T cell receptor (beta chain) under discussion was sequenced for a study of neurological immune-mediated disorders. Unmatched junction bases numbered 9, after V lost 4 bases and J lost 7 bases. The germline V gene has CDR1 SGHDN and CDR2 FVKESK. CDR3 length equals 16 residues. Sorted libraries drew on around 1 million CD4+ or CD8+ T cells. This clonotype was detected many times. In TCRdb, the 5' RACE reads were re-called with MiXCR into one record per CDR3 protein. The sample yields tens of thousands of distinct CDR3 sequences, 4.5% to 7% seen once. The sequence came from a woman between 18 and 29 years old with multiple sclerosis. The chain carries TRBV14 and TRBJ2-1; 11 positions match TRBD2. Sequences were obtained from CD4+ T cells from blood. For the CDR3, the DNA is TGTGCCAGCAGCCCCTATTTAGCGGGAGGGGGTAATGAGCAGTTCTTC. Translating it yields CASSPYLAGGGNEQFF. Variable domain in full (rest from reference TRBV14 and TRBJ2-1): EAGVTQFPSHSVIEKGQTVTLRCDPISGHDNLYWYRRVMGKEIKFLLHFVKESKQDESGMPNNRFLAERTGGTYSTLKVQPAELEDSGVYFCASSPYLAGGGNEQFFGPGTRLTVL.